Following are 8 T cell receptor beta chains from one sample sequenced in a study of cytomegalovirus exposure and HLA in healthy donors. The PCR contained 60 Vbeta and 13 Jbeta primers. This table comes from immunoSEQ multiplex PCR, and its TCRdb copy is limited to in-frame clones, with some not included. There are 110,000 to 150,000 clones in the sample; roughly 77% occur only once, and 3% to 3.5% lies in the top ten. The specimen was PBMCs. Receptor source: a female donor in good health and CMV-seronegative.

There are a few counts of this clone. V is TRBV2 and J is TRBJ1-1; 7 bases agree with TRBD1. The CDR3 totals 16 residues. Trimming cost V 6 bases and J 0 bases; bases outside gene matches: 10. In germline, CDR1 is SNHLY, CDR2 FYNNEI. The CDR3 sequence: CASRGDRASVNTEAFF. CDR3 in DNA: TGTGCCAGCAGAGGTGACAGGGCCTCAGTGAACACTGAAGCTTTCTTT.

The rearrangement joins TRBV5-1 to TRBJ2-3; TRBD2 agrees at 10 bases. V lost 2 bases to trimming and J lost 6 bases; unmatched junction nucleotides: 6. The CDR3 covers 15 residues. Germline CDR1 SGHRS, CDR2 YFSETQ. CDR3 in DNA: TGCGCCAGCAGCTTTAGCGGGGGGAGCAGGGATACGCAGTATTTT. This codes for CASSFSGGSRDTQYF.

The V call is TRBV28, the J call TRBJ1-2; no definite D call. Germline V gene data show CDR1 as MDHEN and CDR2 as SYDVKM. Trimming removed 3 bases at V and 2 bases at J, with 7 bases between. This CDR3 has 13 residues. DNA for the CDR3: TGTGCCAGCAGTTTGGTCCAGAACTATGGCTACACCTTC. This codes for CASSLVQNYGYTF.

The CDR3 loop reads CASSRLALETQYF. The DNA for the CDR3 is TGCGCCAGCAGCCGACTAGCCTTAGAGACCCAGTACTTC. The V gene is TRBV4-1, the J gene TRBJ2-5; 7 positions agree with TRBD2. The CDR3 is made up of 13 amino acids. CDR1 is MGHRA, CDR2 YSYEKL, per germline. J was trimmed by 4 bases and V by 4 bases; bases with no gene match: 3.

This clone has only a few counts. V is TRBV5-1 and J is TRBJ1-4; a possible D gene is TRBD1 (6 bases). The CDR3 totals 16 residues. V was cut by 0 bases and J by 8 bases, with 17 bases left in between. CDR1 is SGHRS, CDR2 YFSETQ, per germline. In nucleotides, the CDR3 is TGCGCCAGCAGCTTGGGTCCTTCGGGGGGCAGGGAAAAACTGTTTTTT. It translates to CASSLGPSGGREKLFF.

This clone has just a few counts. The chain links TRBV7-9 to TRBJ2-7, with 8 bases aligning to TRBD1. V trimming: 1 base; J trimming: 0 bases; junction bases outside the gene matches: 8. The germline CDR1 and CDR2 sequences are SEHNR and FQNEAQ (reference sequence). The length of the CDR3 is 17 residues. CDR3 region: CASSLDPGQGNSYEQYF. CDR3 DNA: TGTGCCAGCAGCTTAGACCCCGGACAGGGCAACTCCTACGAGCAGTACTTC.

The V call is TRBV10-3, the J call TRBJ2-7; a weak D match, TRBD1 (5 bases). The germline CDR1 and CDR2 sequences are ENHRY and SYGVKD. V lost 3 bases and J 5 bases, leaving 23 bases between the germline ends. The CDR3 extends over 17 amino acids. CDR3 in amino acids: CAISDFTPISQVHEQYF. The DNA of the CDR3 is TGTGCCATCAGTGACTTTACCCCAATTTCACAGGTTCACGAGCAGTACTTC.

The CDR3 DNA reads TGTGCCAGCAGGTCAGGGAATGAGCAGTTCTTC. Translating gives CASRSGNEQFF. The chain recombines TRBV9 with TRBJ2-1; possible D gene TRBD1, 5 bases. CDR3 length: 11 amino acids. Trimming pared 5 bases from V and 7 bases from J, leaving 7 bases between. CDR1 is SGDLS and CDR2 is YYNGEE in the germline V gene.